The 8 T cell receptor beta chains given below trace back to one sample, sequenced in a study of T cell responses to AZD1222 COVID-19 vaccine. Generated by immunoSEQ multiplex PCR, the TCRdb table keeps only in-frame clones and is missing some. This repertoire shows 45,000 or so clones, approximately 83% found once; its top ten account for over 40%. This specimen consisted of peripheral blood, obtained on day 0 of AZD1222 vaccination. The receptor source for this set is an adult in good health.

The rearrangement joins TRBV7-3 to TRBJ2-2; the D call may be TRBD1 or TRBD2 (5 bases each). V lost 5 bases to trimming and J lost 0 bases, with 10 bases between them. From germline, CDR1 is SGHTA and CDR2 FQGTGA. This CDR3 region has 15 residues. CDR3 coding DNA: TGTGCCAGCAGCCCCATGGGGGCGAACACCGGGGAGCTGTTTTTT. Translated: CASSPMGANTGELFF.

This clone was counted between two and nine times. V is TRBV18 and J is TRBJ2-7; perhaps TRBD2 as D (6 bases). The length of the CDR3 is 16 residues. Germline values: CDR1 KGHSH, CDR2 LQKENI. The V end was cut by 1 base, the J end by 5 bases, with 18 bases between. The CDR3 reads CASSPRPGERGHEQYF. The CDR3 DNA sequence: TGTGCCAGCTCACCACGTCCGGGAGAAAGGGGCCACGAGCAGTACTTC.

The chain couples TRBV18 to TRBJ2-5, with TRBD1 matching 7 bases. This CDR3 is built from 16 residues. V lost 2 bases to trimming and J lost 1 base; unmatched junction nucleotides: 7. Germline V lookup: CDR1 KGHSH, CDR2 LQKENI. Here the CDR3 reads CASSPMRTGTQETQYF. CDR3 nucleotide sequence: TGTGCCAGCTCACCAATGAGGACAGGCACCCAAGAGACCCAGTACTTC.

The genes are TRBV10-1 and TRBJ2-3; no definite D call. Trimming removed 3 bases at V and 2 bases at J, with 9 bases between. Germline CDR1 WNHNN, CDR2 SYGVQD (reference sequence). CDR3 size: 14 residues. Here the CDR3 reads CASSDYRVTDTQYF. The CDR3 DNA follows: TGCGCCAGCAGTGATTATAGGGTCACAGATACGCAGTATTTT.

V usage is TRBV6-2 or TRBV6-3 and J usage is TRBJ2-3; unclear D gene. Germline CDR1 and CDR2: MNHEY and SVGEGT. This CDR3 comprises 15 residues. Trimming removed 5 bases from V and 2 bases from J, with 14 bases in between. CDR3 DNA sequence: TGTGCCAGCAGTGCCCCGTGGGAACCCACAGATACGCAGTATTTT. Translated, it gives CASSAPWEPTDTQYF.

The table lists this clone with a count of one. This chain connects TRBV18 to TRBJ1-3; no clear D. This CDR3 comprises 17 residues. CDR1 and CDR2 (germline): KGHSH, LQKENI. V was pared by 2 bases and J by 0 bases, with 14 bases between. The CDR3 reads CASSPRQAVTSGNTIYF. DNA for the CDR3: TGTGCCAGCTCACCAAGGCAGGCCGTAACCTCTGGAAACACCATATATTTT.

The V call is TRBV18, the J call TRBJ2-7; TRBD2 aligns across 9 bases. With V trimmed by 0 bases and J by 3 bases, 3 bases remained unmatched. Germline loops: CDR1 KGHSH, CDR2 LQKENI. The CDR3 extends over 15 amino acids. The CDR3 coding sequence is TGTGCCAGCTCACCACCGGGTAGCGGGAGCTACGAGCAGTACTTC. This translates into CASSPPGSGSYEQYF.

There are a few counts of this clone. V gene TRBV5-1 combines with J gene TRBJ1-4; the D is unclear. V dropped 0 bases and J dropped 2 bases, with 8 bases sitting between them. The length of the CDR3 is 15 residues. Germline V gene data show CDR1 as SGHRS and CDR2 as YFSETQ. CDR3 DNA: TGCGCCAGCAGCTTGGCCGGTTCGACTAATGAAAAACTGTTTTTT. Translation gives CASSLAGSTNEKLFF.